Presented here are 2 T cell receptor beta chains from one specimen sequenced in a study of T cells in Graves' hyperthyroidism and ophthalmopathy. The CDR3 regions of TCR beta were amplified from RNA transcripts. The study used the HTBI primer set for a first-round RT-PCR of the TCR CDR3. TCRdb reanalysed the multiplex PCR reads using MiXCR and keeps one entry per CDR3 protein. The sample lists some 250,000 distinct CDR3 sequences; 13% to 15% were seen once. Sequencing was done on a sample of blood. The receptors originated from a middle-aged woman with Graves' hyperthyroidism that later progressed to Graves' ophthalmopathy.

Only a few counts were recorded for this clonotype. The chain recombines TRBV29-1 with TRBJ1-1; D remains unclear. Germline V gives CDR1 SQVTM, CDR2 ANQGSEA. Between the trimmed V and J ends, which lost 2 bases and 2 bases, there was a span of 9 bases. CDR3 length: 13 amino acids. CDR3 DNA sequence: TGCAGCGTTGAATCAGAATTTAACACTGAAGCTTTCTTT. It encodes CSVESEFNTEAFF. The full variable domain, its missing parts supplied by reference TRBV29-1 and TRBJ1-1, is SAVISQKPSRDICQRGTSLTIQCQVDSQVTMMFWYRQQPGQSLTLIATANQGSEATYESGFVIDKFPISRPNLTFSTLTVSNMSPEDSSIYLCSVESEFNTEAFFGQGTRLTVV.

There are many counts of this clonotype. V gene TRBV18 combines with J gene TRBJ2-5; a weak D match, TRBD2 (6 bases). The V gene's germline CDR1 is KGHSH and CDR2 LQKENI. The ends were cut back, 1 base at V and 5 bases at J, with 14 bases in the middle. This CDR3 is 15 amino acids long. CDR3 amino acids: CASSPREGAGETQYF. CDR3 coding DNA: TGTGCCAGCTCACCACGGGAAGGAGCGGGCGAGACCCAGTACTTC.